Described below is a single T cell receptor (beta chain) sequence and its context. These data come from a study of cytomegalovirus exposure and HLA in healthy donors. Germline CDR1 and CDR2: LGHNT and FRNRAP. Trimming removed 1 base from V and 0 bases from J, with 10 bases in between. This CDR3 comprises 15 residues. PCR employed 60 Vbeta and 13 Jbeta primers. In the authors' methods: There were 80 million to 95 million unique TCR beta chains by a later count, and 10 million to 12 million of them were shared. Assay: immunoSEQ multiplex PCR; the TCRdb copy retains only in-frame clones and omits some. V and J calls and clone size are as listed in that table; D and trimming were resolved from the DNA. The sample gives approximately 170,000 clones, over 70% of which show up once; approximately 1.2% is in the top ten.

This sequence joins TRBV12-5 and TRBJ2-7; D is perhaps TRBD1 (6 bases). Sequencing input: PBMCs. This receptor was taken from a boy aged 2 to 10 in good health and CMV-seronegative. CDR3 nucleotide sequence: TGTGCTAGTGGTTTGGAGACAGGATACTCCTACGAGCAGTACTTC. It translates to CASGLETGYSYEQYF.